This TCR beta chain was retrieved from a study of CD4 T cells in relation to SARS-CoV-2 and coronaviruses (dated by TCRdb to 2020 to 2023). Regarding the study in general: In the ViraFEST assay, PBMCs were cultured with antigen for roughly ten days, after which TCR beta CDR3s were sequenced to identify clonal expansions specific to the antigen. An HIV-1 Nef peptide pool or a no-peptide culture served as the negative reference condition. Using patient-derived lymphoblastoid cell lines, the shared crossreactive spike epitopes were mapped to their HLA restriction. Memory CD4+ T cell crossreactivity between SARS-CoV-2 and common cold coronavirus spike proteins was assessed at the TCR clonotype level in the study. The Adaptive Biotechnologies TCR-sequencing kit was used for samples from a few pre-COVID donors and for the naive versus memory experiments, whereas the other data were Illumina-based. A different, Illumina-based TCR-beta assay was used to sequence expansion assays from other donors in the study. The paper as a whole reports these results and caveats: Compared with monoreactive clones, crossreactive clones had significantly weaker SARS-CoV-2-driven expansion, a result consistent with antigenic imprinting. Crossreactivity analysis was centred on spike protein, so crossreactivity against other viral proteins was not assessed. Pre-pandemic and post-infection samples were not both contributed by any donor, so tracing of the source of pre-existing responses was limited. Roughly 65% of donors had memory CD4+ clonotypes that crossrecognized SARS-CoV-2 and at least one common cold coronavirus spike. The study was constrained by small numbers of patients and of tested TCRs.

CD4+ T cells from unexposed donors were collected before the COVID-19 pandemic (2011-2018). Following 10 days of culture, the EasySep CD4+ T cell isolation kit was used to isolate CD4+ T cells. As far as cell numbers permitted, CD4+ T cells from unexposed donors were tested for reactivity against SARS-CoV-2 S and N as well as four spike pools from common cold coronaviruses. PBMCs were cultured at 1.5 million to 2 million per well in IMDM supplemented with 5% human AB serum and 9 to 10 IU/ml IL-2. Half of the culture medium was replaced with fresh IL-2-containing medium on days 3 and 7. Each peptide culture condition was generally run in triplicate replicate wells. The leukapheresis product used for the unexposed donors was purchased from a commercial source. PBMCs were isolated from leukapheresis product or whole blood by Ficoll-Paque PLUS gradient centrifugation. PBMCs were either used fresh in the expansion assay or cryopreserved at -140 degrees C. The QIAamp Micro DNA Kit was used to extract genomic DNA from the CD4+ T cells.

Concerning this clone itself: It lacks a known antigen. No quality values exist for individual bases; no much larger clone is one base distant.

According to the germline V gene, CDR1 reads MDHEN and CDR2 reads SYDVKM. V is trimmed back by 5 bases and J by 7 bases, and the junction contains 9 bases that no gene match accounts for. The CDR3 holds 15 amino acids from the cysteine to the phenylalanine. Here the CDR3 DNA is all that survives: 45 bases in frame from base 1. The method behind the library was the immunoSEQ multiplex PCR assay. The original pipeline was this. Preprocessing removed nonproductive sequences and CDR3s not starting with C, not ending with F or W, or shorter than 7 amino acids. Antigen-specific clonotypes were called with the MANAFEST web app, based on expansion relative to reference and other culture wells. A clone was considered positive if significant expansion relative to the reference culture was observed in 2 of 3 replicate wells at an FDR below 0.05. For a clone to be considered positive, significant expansion relative to all other tandem wells and an odds ratio above 5 were also required. Pairwise Levenshtein distance, computed with the stringdist R package after three terminal residues were trimmed from each end, was used as the measure of CDR3 homology. This is the immuneACCESS table as TCRdb keeps it, with only in-frame sequences that have V and J called. A part of the clones is gone; compared with another copy, unresolved V genes explain less than half, and the rest is unexplained. The DNA was the basis for D and trimming; V, J and clone size are from that table. Present in this sample are more than 20,000 clones, about 80% of which were seen just once. The top ten clones comprise roughly an eighth of the sample.

This clonotype originated in a human donor in good health. The receptor chain draws on TRBV28 and TRBJ2-1; 9 bases in the junction line up with TRBD2. Material for sequencing was CD4+ T cells from PBMCs, cultured in vitro. The nucleotide sequence is TGTGCCAGCAGTCCTTTAGCGGGAGTCTCGAATGAGCAGTTCTTC. It translates to CASSPLAGVSNEQFF.